This T cell receptor beta chain was captured by sequencing in a study of blood T cell repertoires in COVID-19. In the study overall: Italy, Spain and the United States were the sources of the convalescent and acute COVID-19 samples. From T cells, B-cell-depleted T cells, or PBMCs came the material, which was cDNA or gDNA.

This CDR3 is built from 13 residues. Deletions cut 6 bases from V and 0 bases from J, with 9 bases between. Per germline, CDR1 MNHEY and CDR2 SMNVEV (reference sequence). Authors' analysis steps: Amplifying reference gene primers gave estimates of nucleated cell counts. Some clones are missing from TCRdb's copy, which holds only in-frame ones; the method was immunoSEQ multiplex PCR. V and J calls and clone size come straight from that table; D and trimming were deduced from the DNA. The table has around 230,000 clones, under 90% seen once. Enrollees, about 18 to 90 years old, lived in approximately 25 US areas. This clone was seen only a few times. This same CDR3 is encoded by further DNA sequences in the sample.

This chain uses TRBV27 with TRBJ2-7, with D hard to call. This sequence originates from a woman in her thirties with acute COVID-19. The sequencing sample was made of PBMCs or T cells enriched from blood (not recorded which). The CDR3 DNA sequence: TGTGCCAGCAGAATTGGCGGCTCCTACGAGCAGTACTTC. This gives the protein CASRIGGSYEQYF.